This T cell receptor (beta chain) emerged from a study of CD8+ T cells in alopecia areata. V dropped 0 bases and J dropped 5; count of bases not matched to a gene: 9. Germline CDR1 and CDR2: MGHDK and SYGVNS. The CDR3 spans 16 residues. It was cDNA, reverse transcribed from extracted RNA, that served as the sequencing template. TCRdb keeps only in-frame clones here, not all; method: immunoSEQ multiplex PCR. The sample yields around 140,000 clones, around 51% seen once. This sequence was found in a human donor with alopecia areata. This chain joins TRBV25-1 and TRBJ2-7; 8 bases match TRBD2. The material sequenced was CD4+ T cells sorted from blood, taken at week 0. This CDR3 reads CASSEYRVAGLDEQYF. The DNA of the CDR3 is TGTGCCAGCAGTGAATATAGGGTAGCGGGACTAGACGAGCAGTACTTC.